A selection of T cell receptor beta chains follows, all from one sample in a study of response to subunit inactivated influenza vaccine. TCRdb analysed the RT-PCR reads with MiXCR anew, one entry per CDR3 protein. The sample consists of roughly 630,000 distinct CDR3 sequences, around 13% of them appearing once. Material: PBMCs from blood, obtained approximately 15 days before vaccination. The source of these receptors is a man aged 45-65 years who received an inactivated influenza vaccine. The CDR3 runs from the conserved cysteine through the conserved F or W. The order of the fields is clone size, J gene, V gene, CDR3 length, D gene, CDR3 protein, CDR3 DNA. D genes are given only for firm matches. Clone size is given for some rows only: seen once, a few or many times, or a class if the clone is expanded.

many,TRBJ2-7,TRBV5-1,14,NA,CASSLVEGAYEQYF,TGCGCCAGCAGCTTGGTGGAAGGGGCCTACGAGCAGTACTTC
few,TRBJ2-7,TRBV20-1,13,NA,CSGVEGEPYEQYF,TGCAGTGGAGTAGAAGGGGAACCCTACGAGCAGTACTTC
NA,TRBJ2-5,TRBV18,15,NA,CASSGPKQRAETQYF,TGTGCCAGCTCTGGTCCAAAGCAAAGAGCGGAGACCCAGTACTTC
NA,TRBJ2-1,TRBV28,14,NA,CAIRRDGLTYEQFF,TGTGCCATCCGCCGGGACGGACTTACCTATGAGCAGTTCTTC
few,TRBJ2-2,TRBV3-1,13,NA,CASSQVDTGELFF,TGTGCCAGCAGCCAAGTTGACACCGGGGAGCTGTTTTTT
NA,TRBJ1-2,TRBV29-1,12,TRBD1,CSVRDRDYGYTF,TGCAGCGTCAGGGACAGGGACTATGGCTACACCTTC
NA,TRBJ1-1,TRBV6-2/TRBV6-3,13,NA,CASSFNGGSEAFF,TGTGCCAGCAGCTTTAATGGGGGCTCTGAAGCTTTCTTT
few,TRBJ1-5,TRBV2,13,NA,CASSGGRQQPQHF,TGTGCCAGCAGCGGAGGCAGACAGCAGCCCCAGCATTTT
NA,TRBJ1-3,TRBV12-3/TRBV12-4,16,TRBD1,CASRPDRARSGNTIYF,TGTGCCAGCAGGCCTGACAGGGCTCGCTCTGGAAACACCATATATTTT
many,TRBJ2-1,TRBV24-1,13,NA,CATSASSYNEQFF,TGTGCCACCAGCGCGAGCTCCTACAATGAGCAGTTCTTC
NA,TRBJ2-7,TRBV20-1,15,TRBD2,CSADSGGTSSYEQYF,TGCAGTGCTGACTCCGGGGGGACTAGCTCCTACGAGCAGTACTTC
NA,TRBJ2-7,TRBV28,13,NA,CASSLGRLYEQYF,TGTGCCAGCAGTTTAGGCAGGCTCTACGAGCAGTACTTC
many,TRBJ2-2,TRBV28,14,NA,CASSSTGSTGELFF,TGTGCCAGCAGTTCCACAGGGTCCACCGGGGAGCTGTTTTTT
NA,TRBJ2-3,TRBV6-5,13,NA,CASSYSGLGAQYF,TGTGCCAGCAGTTACTCGGGGCTAGGTGCGCAGTATTTT
few,TRBJ2-3,TRBV20-1,13,NA,CSARMGSTDTQYF,TGCAGTGCTAGGATGGGGTCCACAGATACGCAGTATTTT
NA,TRBJ2-7,TRBV7-2,15,NA,CASSLAIRSSYEQYF,TGTGCCAGCAGCTTAGCTATCAGAAGCTCCTACGAGCAGTACTTC
many,TRBJ2-1,TRBV18,15,NA,CASSPTRGSYNEQFF,TGTGCCAGCTCACCCACCAGGGGCTCCTACAATGAGCAGTTCTTC
few,TRBJ2-3,TRBV6-1,17,TRBD2,CASSRTTSGRGADTQYF,TGTGCCAGCAGTAGAACTACCAGCGGGAGGGGCGCAGATACGCAGTATTTT
NA,TRBJ2-7,TRBV29-1,12,NA,CSVAQKDYEQYF,TGCAGCGTTGCTCAAAAAGACTACGAGCAGTACTTC
NA,TRBJ1-3,TRBV29-1,14,NA,CSVAEQASGNTIYF,TGCAGCGTTGCAGAGCAGGCCTCTGGAAACACCATATATTTT
many,TRBJ1-5,TRBV7-8,16,NA,CASSLEGIYSNQPQHF,TGTGCCAGCAGCTTAGAGGGGATTTATAGCAATCAGCCCCAGCATTTT
NA,TRBJ2-7,TRBV27,15,NA,CASSLRITDTYEQYF,TGTGCCAGCAGTTTGCGGATTACCGACACCTACGAGCAGTACTTC